What follows is one TCR beta chain and its context. In the original workflow: Cell counts per sample came from amplifying reference gene primers. Profiling relied on immunoSEQ multiplex PCR, and the TCRdb table lists in-frame clones only, not all of them. For V, J and clone size, that table is used; D and trimming come from the DNA. The sample consists of about 58,000 clones, about four fifths of them appearing once. These data come from a study of blood T cell repertoires in COVID-19. About the study: There were acute and convalescent COVID-19 samples, and they came from the United States, Italy and Spain.

Trimming at V came to 5 bases and at J to 4 bases, leaving 5 bases not matched to a gene. This CDR3 is 15 amino acids long. Germline CDR1 reads MNHEY; CDR2 reads SMNVEV (reference sequence). Source material: peripheral blood. This chain links TRBV27 with TRBJ2-2; 9 bases are a match to TRBD1. The sequence came from a human donor in a cohort sampled during active COVID-19. The CDR3 region has the DNA TGTGCCAGCAGTCAAACAGGGGGCTCCACCGGGGAGCTGTTTTTT. Translated, it gives CASSQTGGSTGELFF.